These 6 T cell receptor beta chains were all obtained from the same sample, sequenced in a study of blood T cells in healthy people across ages. For the second PCR, which ran for roughly 6 to 12 cycles, a sample-barcoded 5' primer and a J-beta primer mix were used. TCRdb independently ran MiXCR on the 5' RACE reads; one entry per CDR3 protein. The sample records approximately 820,000 distinct CDR3 sequences, roughly 44% being singletons. The sample comprised blood. Receptor source: a man in his sixties in good health.

This clonotype was observed once. The CDR3 region is CASSLDRGTALRTEAFF. The CDR3 DNA is TGTGCCAGCAGCTTAGACAGGGGTACAGCTTTGCGCACTGAAGCTTTCTTT. The gene calls are TRBV11-1 and TRBJ1-1; TRBD1 agrees at 7 bases. V lost 1 base, J lost 4 bases, and 12 bases stayed unmatched. This CDR3 comprises 17 residues. Germline loops: CDR1 SGHAT, CDR2 FQDESV (reference sequence).

With respect to this clonotype: The junction departs from germline at one end; a sequencing error may be responsible. V gene TRBV12-3 or TRBV12-4 combines with J gene TRBJ2-5, with D possibly being TRBD2 (6 bases). The CDR3 runs to 15 residues. The CDR3 DNA sequence: TGTGCCAGCAGCCCCGGGGGAGCGAGAAAAGAGGCCCAGTACTTC. This encodes CASSPGGARKEAQYF.

The chain couples TRBV6-5 to TRBJ1-1; the D gene is possibly TRBD1 (5 bases). The CDR3 covers 12 residues. Germline V CDR1 and CDR2: MNHEY, SVGAGI. Trimming took 6 bases from V and 8 from J, leaving 13 bases between them. DNA of the CDR3: TGTGCCAGCAGCCGAAACAAGGGGGAAGCTTTCTTT. This codes for CASSRNKGEAFF.

The sample holds a few counts of this clonotype. The rearrangement links TRBV3-1 to TRBJ2-3; weak D call: TRBD2 (6 bases). This CDR3 comprises 15 residues. Trimming took off 5 bases at V and 0 bases at J, with 12 bases between the two ends. CDR1 is LGHDT and CDR2 is YNNKEL in the germline V gene (reference sequence). CDR3 region: CASSEDYHSTDTQYF. The CDR3 DNA reads TGTGCCAGCAGCGAGGACTACCATAGCACAGATACGCAGTATTTT.

The chain carries TRBV7-9 and TRBJ2-7, with a possible D match to TRBD1 (6 bases). CDR1 and CDR2 (germline): SEHNR, FQNEAQ (reference sequence). The CDR3 runs to 12 residues. The V gene lost 5 bases and the J gene lost 5 bases, with 10 bases spanning the gap. CDR3 region: CASSPQGHEQYF. The DNA for the CDR3 is TGTGCCAGCAGCCCACAGGGACACGAGCAGTACTTC.

This clonotype was detected only once. The rearrangement links TRBV6-2 or TRBV6-3 to TRBJ2-4, with 8 bases aligning to TRBD1. The J call may not be correct, given that the DNA end is closer to TRBJ2-7. This CDR3 is 13 amino acids long. Germline V CDR1 and CDR2: MNHEY, SVGEGT. The CDR3 protein is CASSRKQGDEQYF. CDR3 DNA sequence: TGTGCCAGCAGCCGAAAACAGGGGGACGAGCAGTACTTC.